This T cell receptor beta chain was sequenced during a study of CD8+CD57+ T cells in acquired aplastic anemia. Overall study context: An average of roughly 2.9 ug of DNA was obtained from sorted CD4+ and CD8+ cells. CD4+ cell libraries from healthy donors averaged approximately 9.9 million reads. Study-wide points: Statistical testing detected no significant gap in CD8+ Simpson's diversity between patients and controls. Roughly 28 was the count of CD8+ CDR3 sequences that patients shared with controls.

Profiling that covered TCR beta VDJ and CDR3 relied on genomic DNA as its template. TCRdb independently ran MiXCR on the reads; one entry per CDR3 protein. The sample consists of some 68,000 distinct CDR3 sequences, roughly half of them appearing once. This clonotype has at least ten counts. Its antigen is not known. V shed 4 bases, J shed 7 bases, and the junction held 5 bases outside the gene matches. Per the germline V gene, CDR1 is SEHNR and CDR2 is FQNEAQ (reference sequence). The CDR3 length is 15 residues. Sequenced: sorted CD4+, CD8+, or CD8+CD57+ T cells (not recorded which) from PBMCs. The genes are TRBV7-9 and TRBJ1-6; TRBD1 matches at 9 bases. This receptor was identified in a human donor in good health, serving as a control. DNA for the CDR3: TGTGCCAGCAGCTCCGCACAGGGGGCGAATTCACCCCTCCACTTT. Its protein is CASSSAQGANSPLHF.